Below are 27 T cell receptor beta chains sequenced from a single sample in a study of neurological immune-mediated disorders. MiXCR, applied by TCRdb to the 5' RACE reads, yields one record per CDR3 protein. Of tens of thousands of distinct CDR3 sequences listed, about 3.1% are singletons. What was sequenced was PBMCs. The receptor source for this set is a woman aged 25 to 45 with multiple sclerosis.

The table lists this clonotype with many counts. This rearrangement joins TRBV6-2 or TRBV6-3 to TRBJ1-5; D not resolved. The germline V and J ends were trimmed by 5 bases and 7 bases, with 18 bases remaining between them. The CDR3 loop spans 15 amino acids. The V gene's germline CDR1 is MNHEY and CDR2 SVGEGT. Written as DNA, the CDR3 is TGTGCCAGCAGTAGTGCGCAGAGCCCGGGGCAGCCCCAGCATTTT. The encoded protein is CASSSAQSPGQPQHF.

This clonotype has ten or more counts. V gene TRBV19 combines with J gene TRBJ2-1; D remains ambiguous. The CDR3 is made up of 14 amino acids. Germline V gene data show CDR1 as LNHDA and CDR2 as SQIVND (reference sequence). The V end was cut by 4 bases, the J end by 4 bases, with 11 bases between. The CDR3 is CASSRRWGYNEQFF. The CDR3 DNA is TGTGCCAGTAGTAGGCGTTGGGGTTACAATGAGCAGTTCTTC.

This clonotype was observed at least ten times. The chain has TRBV20-1 and TRBJ1-6; no reliable D call. Germline V gene data show CDR1 as DFQATT and CDR2 as SNEGSKA (reference sequence). Trimming stripped 7 bases from V and 5 bases from J, with 15 bases between. The CDR3 contains 14 residues. CDR3 DNA sequence: TGCAGTGTCTCCGCGGTTAGAGATAATTCACCCCTCCACTTT. Translated, it gives CSVSAVRDNSPLHF.

This clonotype was picked up many times. The chain recombines TRBV5-1 with TRBJ1-2, with D unclear. The CDR3 spans 14 residues. CDR1 is SGHRS, CDR2 YFSETQ, per germline. V was cut by 7 bases and J by 1 base, with 14 bases left in between. The CDR3 is CASGGQTYNYGYTF. As DNA, the CDR3 is TGCGCCAGCGGCGGGCAGACCTATAACTATGGCTACACCTTC.

This clonotype was observed a few times. DNA of the CDR3: TGTGCCAGCAGTTACTCGACGCGGGGGGTTAACGGCTACACCTTC. Protein product: CASSYSTRGVNGYTF. The V call is TRBV6-6, the J call TRBJ1-2; tentatively, D is TRBD1 (5 bases). Looked up from germline, CDR1 is MNHNY and CDR2 is SVGAGI (reference sequence). The CDR3 is 15 residues long. V was shortened by 0 bases and J by 8 bases, with 16 bases between the two germline ends.

This clonotype showed up many times. The chain combines TRBV5-1 with TRBJ2-1; 7 bases fit TRBD1. Germline CDR1 reads SGHRS; CDR2 reads YFSETQ. With 6 bases clipped from V and 12 bases from J, the junction kept 18 bases outside the gene matches. The CDR3 runs to 15 residues. CDR3 loop: CASTPFVGQEKGQFF. CDR3 DNA: TGCGCCAGCACCCCCTTTGTCGGACAGGAGAAAGGGCAGTTCTTC.

This clonotype was found many times. The V call is TRBV5-1, the J call TRBJ1-6; possibly TRBD1 for D (5 bases). Germline V lookup: CDR1 SGHRS, CDR2 YFSETQ. The CDR3 is made up of 16 amino acids. Trimming removed 0 bases from V and 9 bases from J, with 16 bases in between. The CDR3 sequence is CASSLAGPGAGSPLHF. CDR3 bases: TGCGCCAGCAGCTTGGCAGGGCCGGGAGCGGGTTCACCCCTCCACTTT.

There are many counts of this clonotype. One end of the junction varies from germline; a read error may be responsible. The chain carries TRBV5-5 and TRBJ1-5; TRBD1 matches at 7 bases. The CDR3 covers 15 residues. CDR1 SGHKS and CDR2 YYEKEE come from the germline V gene (reference sequence). CDR3 amino acids: CASSLEGQFNQPQNF. Written as DNA, the CDR3 is TGTGCCAGCAGCTTGGAGGGACAGTTCAATCAGCCCCAGAATTTT.

This clonotype was recorded at least ten times. The V call is TRBV12-3 or TRBV12-4, the J call TRBJ2-2, with no clear D. The V gene lost 3 bases and the J gene lost 6 bases, with 8 bases spanning the gap. The CDR3 is made up of 13 amino acids. CDR3 in amino acids: CASSFPGSGELFF. The CDR3 nucleotides are TGTGCCAGCAGTTTCCCCGGCTCCGGGGAGCTGTTTTTT.

This clonotype has at least ten counts. The rearrangement uses TRBV10-3 and TRBJ2-3; TRBD1 aligns across 10 bases. Unmatched junction bases numbered 12, after V lost 10 bases and J lost 5 bases. Germline CDR1 ENHRY, CDR2 SYGVKD. The CDR3 spans 15 residues. CDR3 sequence (DNA): TGTGCCACCGCACAAGGACAGGGGGGGGGAGATACGCAGTATTTT. This translates into CATAQGQGGGDTQYF.

Many counts were recorded for this clonotype. The chain is built from TRBV7-2 and TRBJ1-2; unclear D gene. Germline V gene sequence: CDR1 SGHTA, CDR2 FQGNSA. The CDR3 contains 14 residues. The germline V and J ends were trimmed by 5 bases and 7 bases, with 17 bases remaining between them. This CDR3 reads CASSPANEGGGYTF. The CDR3 region has the DNA TGTGCCAGCAGCCCTGCTAACGAGGGCGGTGGCTACACCTTC.

There are many counts of this clonotype. This chain joins TRBV20-1 and TRBJ2-1; D not certain. The germline V gene encodes CDR1 DFQATT and CDR2 SNEGSKA (reference sequence). V lost 0 bases, J lost 0 bases, and 9 bases lay in between. The CDR3 consists of 15 residues. The CDR3 DNA sequence: TGCAGTGCTAGAGAAGGCAGGAGCTCCTACAATGAGCAGTTCTTC. Encoded protein: CSAREGRSSYNEQFF.

This clonotype was found many times. This chain uses TRBV20-1 with TRBJ2-7; 7 bases are shared with TRBD2. The germline gives CDR1 DFQATT, CDR2 SNEGSKA (reference sequence). CDR3 length equals 15 residues. V was clipped by 2 bases and J by 6 bases; unmatched bases: 13. CDR3 nucleotide sequence: TGCAGTGCTAGAAACTTCTTGGGAGGGCCGGGCGAGCAGTACTTC. Its protein product is CSARNFLGGPGEQYF.

This clonotype was recorded a few times. The junction does not match germline at one end; this may be a read error. V gene TRBV5-1 combines with J gene TRBJ2-6; weak D call: TRBD1 (5 bases). Germline CDR1 SGHRS, CDR2 YFSETQ. This CDR3 contains 15 residues. The CDR3 DNA follows: TGCGCCAGCAGCTTGGACAGCATAGGGGCCAAAGTCCTGACTTTC. Its protein product is CASSLDSIGAKVLTF.

This clonotype has at least ten counts. The genes are TRBV20-1 and TRBJ2-7, with D possibly being TRBD1 or TRBD2 (5 bases each). V dropped 6 bases and J dropped 5 bases, with 11 bases sitting between them. Germline-derived CDR1 and CDR2 are DFQATT and SNEGSKA (reference sequence). The CDR3 runs to 11 residues. CDR3 loop: CSAASGHEQYF. The DNA of the CDR3 is TGCAGTGCGGCCTCGGGGCACGAGCAGTACTTC.

Many counts were recorded for this clonotype. The V gene is TRBV5-1, the J gene TRBJ2-1, with 11 bases identical to TRBD1. V was pared by 3 bases and J by 2 bases, with 1 base of the junction left unmatched. The CDR3 consists of 15 residues. CDR1 is SGHRS and CDR2 is YFSETQ in the germline V gene. CDR3 protein: CASSSGQGAYNEQFF. The CDR3 DNA reads as TGCGCCAGCAGCTCGGGACAGGGGGCCTACAATGAGCAGTTCTTC. Together with reference TRBV5-1 and TRBJ2-1, the CDR3 gives the full variable domain: KAGVTQTPRYLIKTRGQQVTLSCSPISGHRSVSWYQQTPGQGLQFLFEYFSETQRNKGNFPGRFSGRQFSNSRSEMNVSTLELGDSALYLCASSSGQGAYNEQFFGPGTRLTVL.

In its sample, this clonotype was seen many times. This sequence joins TRBV5-6 and TRBJ2-7, with TRBD1 matching 9 bases. V gave up 4 bases and J gave up 7 bases; unmatched junction bases: 18. This CDR3 is built from 17 residues. Per the germline V gene, CDR1 is SGHDT and CDR2 is YYEEEE. CDR3 DNA sequence: TGTGCCAGCAGCCATAATATACCGGGACAGGGCTTCTGGGAGCAGTACTTC. As protein: CASSHNIPGQGFWEQYF. The variable domain in full, completed from reference TRBV5-6 and TRBJ2-7, reads DAGVTQSPTHLIKTRGQQVTLRCSPKSGHDTVSWYQQALGQGPQFIFQYYEEEERQRGNFPDRFSGHQFPNYSSELNVNALLLGDSALYLCASSHNIPGQGFWEQYFGPGTRLTVT.

This clonotype has a count of ten or more. The V and J genes are TRBV20-1 and TRBJ2-7, with TRBD2 matching 10 bases. Germline CDR1 is DFQATT and CDR2 is SNEGSKA (reference sequence). The CDR3 contains 17 residues. V was pared by 3 bases and J by 6 bases, with 17 bases of the junction left unmatched. The CDR3 spells CSASSWGAGGPSSEQYF. CDR3 coding DNA: TGCAGTGCTAGTTCTTGGGGAGCGGGAGGGCCCTCGTCCGAGCAGTACTTC.

In its sample, this clonotype is large. In DNA form, the CDR3 reads TGTGCCAGCAGTGACGGGACAGGCACAGATACGCAGTATTTT. Protein sequence: CASSDGTGTDTQYF. The J gene is TRBJ2-3, the V gene TRBV6-4; TRBD1 aligns across 7 bases. The CDR3 totals 14 residues. The germline V gene encodes CDR1 MRHNA and CDR2 SNTAGT. Trimming cost V 2 bases and J 1 base; bases outside gene matches: 0.

This clonotype was observed many times. The chain joins TRBV7-2 to TRBJ1-2, with unresolved D. Germline-derived CDR1 and CDR2 are SGHTA and FQGNSA. Trimming pared 1 base from V and 4 bases from J, leaving 16 bases between. The CDR3 is made up of 16 amino acids. The CDR3 region has the DNA TGTGCCAGCAGCTTAGGCCCGGGAGGAAAGGCCTATGGCTACACCTTC. Translated, it gives CASSLGPGGKAYGYTF.

This clonotype was seen repeatedly, ten times or more. CDR3 in amino acids: CASSLRDSGNEKLFF. In nucleotides, the CDR3 is TGCGCCAGCAGCTTGCGGGACAGCGGTAATGAAAAACTGTTTTTT. The J gene is TRBJ1-4, the V gene TRBV5-1; 7 nucleotides agree with TRBD1. There are 15 residues in the CDR3. With V trimmed by 1 base and J by 4 bases, 4 bases remained unmatched. Germline CDR1 SGHRS, CDR2 YFSETQ. The full variable domain, its missing parts supplied by reference TRBV5-1 and TRBJ1-4, is KAGVTQTPRYLIKTRGQQVTLSCSPISGHRSVSWYQQTPGQGLQFLFEYFSETQRNKGNFPGRFSGRQFSNSRSEMNVSTLELGDSALYLCASSLRDSGNEKLFFGSGTQLSVL.

This clonotype was seen ten or more times. V gene TRBV20-1 combines with J gene TRBJ2-1, with D possibly TRBD2 on 6 matching bases. Germline V gene data show CDR1 as DFQATT and CDR2 as SNEGSKA (reference sequence). Trimming left V 3 bases short and J 9 bases short, with 18 bases between. This CDR3 has 14 residues. The CDR3 loop is CSASWDAGRSEQFF. Here the CDR3 DNA reads TGCAGTGCTAGCTGGGACGCGGGAAGGAGTGAGCAGTTCTTC.

This clonotype appeared many times. The genes are TRBV3-1 and TRBJ2-7, with D possibly TRBD2 on 6 matching bases. This CDR3 comprises 16 residues. CDR1 is LGHDT and CDR2 is YNNKEL in the germline V gene (reference sequence). V lost 2 bases and J lost 3, with 17 bases in between. CDR3 DNA sequence: TGTGCCAGCAGCCAATTGGGCGGGAATCGTGTCTACGAGCAGTACTTC. As protein: CASSQLGGNRVYEQYF.

There are many counts of this clonotype. CDR3 DNA sequence: TGTGCCAGCAGCCAGGCCCTCACCTACAATGAGCAGTTCTTC. Encoded protein: CASSQALTYNEQFF. V gene TRBV14 combines with J gene TRBJ2-1; unclear D gene. Trimming shortened V by 3 bases and J by 2 bases, and 8 bases separated the two germline ends. This CDR3 has 14 amino acids. Germline V CDR1 and CDR2: SGHDN, FVKESK.

This clonotype showed up many times. CDR3 nucleotide sequence: TGTGCCAGCAGTTACTCCCAGTCTCGCTCTGGAAACACCATATATTTT. The encoded protein is CASSYSQSRSGNTIYF. The rearrangement joins TRBV6-6 to TRBJ1-3; D gene ambiguous. Trimming left V 0 bases short and J 0 bases short, with 9 bases between. CDR3 length: 16 amino acids. The germline V gene encodes CDR1 MNHNY and CDR2 SVGAGI (reference sequence).

Ten or more counts support this clonotype. This CDR3 reads CASSPGGSRNEQFF. The CDR3 region has the DNA TGTGCCAGCAGCCCAGGGGGCTCGAGGAATGAGCAGTTCTTC. The chain is built from TRBV6-2 or TRBV6-3 and TRBJ2-1; 8 bases map to TRBD1. This CDR3 has 14 amino acids. J lost 7 bases, V lost 6 bases, and 8 bases had no gene match. From germline, CDR1 is MNHEY and CDR2 SVGEGT.

This clonotype came up many times. The chain is built from TRBV9 and TRBJ2-6, with D possibly being TRBD1 (5 bases). CDR3 size: 16 residues. In germline, CDR1 is SGDLS, CDR2 YYNGEE. V was pared by 0 bases and J by 4 bases, with 11 bases between. This CDR3 reads CASSVAGYSGANVLTF. DNA of the CDR3: TGTGCCAGCAGCGTAGCAGGGTATTCGGGGGCCAACGTCCTGACTTTC.